The rows below give T cell receptor beta chains drawn from one sample of a study of a mutant IDH1 vaccine in newly diagnosed glioma. The antigens of these receptors remain unknown. Assay: immunoSEQ multiplex PCR; the TCRdb copy retains only in-frame clones and omits some. This repertoire shows 50,000 to 65,000 clones, about four fifths found once; its top ten account for 3% to 4%. The sample in question was PBMCs, obtained from a glioma patient whose treatment included an IDH1 peptide vaccine. These receptors originate from a woman aged 45 to 65 with glioma. CDR3s include the opening cysteine and the closing phenylalanine or tryptophan. The D gene is left open where the match is weak. Clone size appears in some rows only: once, few, many, or a class for an expanded clone.

CDR3aa	CDR3nt	j_gene	v_gene	d_gene	abundance
CAISGQGYGVTEAFF	TGTGCCATCAGTGGACAGGGTTATGGTGTCACTGAAGCTTTCTTT	TRBJ1-1	TRBV10-3	TRBD1	NA
CASSQVGYQETQYF	TGTGCCAGCAGCCAAGTGGGGTACCAAGAGACCCAGTACTTC	TRBJ2-5	TRBV7-9	NA	NA
CASSPNGEAGELFF	TGCGCCAGCAGCCCGAATGGTGAGGCCGGGGAGCTGTTTTTT	TRBJ2-2	TRBV5-1	NA	few
CASTWSNQPQHF	TGTGCCAGCACCTGGAGCAATCAGCCCCAGCATTTT	TRBJ1-5	TRBV28	NA	NA
CASSQDQDRGRPYTF	TGCGCCAGCAGCCAAGATCAGGACAGGGGGCGTCCCTACACCTTC	TRBJ1-2	TRBV4-1	TRBD1	NA
CASSMQQGLPYGYTF	TGTGCCAGTAGTATGCAACAGGGTCTCCCCTATGGCTACACCTTC	TRBJ1-2	TRBV19	NA	once
CASSLTADPDRLGNQPQHF	TGTGCCAGCAGCTTGACGGCAGACCCCGACCGGTTGGGCAATCAGCCCCAGCATTTT	TRBJ1-5	TRBV5-6	NA	NA
CASSLVDREAFF	TGTGCCAGCAGCCTCGTTGATCGTGAAGCTTTCTTT	TRBJ1-1	TRBV6-1	NA	NA
CASSVATGSSPNYGYTF	TGTGCCAGCAGCGTAGCCACAGGGAGTTCCCCTAACTATGGCTACACCTTC	TRBJ1-2	TRBV9	NA	NA
CASSSRSSYEQYF	TGTGCCAGCAGCTCGCGGTCGTCCTACGAGCAGTACTTC	TRBJ2-7	TRBV7-2	NA	once
CASSLGGTTNEKLFF	TGTGCCAGCAGCTTGGGTGGGACAACTAATGAAAAACTGTTTTTT	TRBJ1-4	TRBV5-4	NA	NA
CSASTPEAFF	TGCAGTGCTAGCACGCCTGAAGCTTTCTTT	TRBJ1-1	TRBV20-1	NA	NA
CASSRTANTEAFF	TGTGCCAGCAGTAGGACAGCGAACACTGAAGCTTTCTTT	TRBJ1-1	TRBV2	NA	NA
CASSFPNQPQHF	TGTGCCAGCAGTTTCCCCAATCAGCCCCAGCATTTT	TRBJ1-5	TRBV27	NA	once
CARSRSLGGAGELFF	TGTGCCAGAAGCCGTAGTCTAGGTGGCGCCGGGGAGCTGTTTTTT	TRBJ2-2	TRBV5-3	NA	NA
CAWSGLAANTQYF	TGTGCCTGGAGTGGGCTAGCAGCTAATACGCAGTATTTT	TRBJ2-3	TRBV30	NA	NA
CASSLRGGNEKLFF	TGTGCCAGCAGCCTCAGGGGAGGTAATGAAAAACTGTTTTTT	TRBJ1-4	TRBV28	NA	NA
CASSYQQGRNTEAFF	TGTGCCAGCAGTTATCAACAGGGGAGGAACACTGAAGCTTTCTTT	TRBJ1-1	TRBV27	TRBD1	NA
CSVEDRVDEQYF	TGCAGCGTTGAAGATCGGGTCGACGAGCAGTACTTC	TRBJ2-7	TRBV29-1	NA	NA
CASSRQSSNTEAFF	TGTGCCAGCAGCCGACAGAGCTCGAACACTGAAGCTTTCTTT	TRBJ1-1	TRBV7-8	NA	NA
CASSPYRDEQYF	TGTGCCAGCAGCCCATACAGGGACGAGCAGTACTTC	TRBJ2-7	TRBV14	NA	NA
CAISGGTAIEQYF	TGTGCCATCAGTGGGGGGACAGCCATCGAGCAGTACTTC	TRBJ2-7	TRBV10-3	TRBD1	once
CASSEGQGTSREQYF	TGCGCCAGCAGCGAAGGACAGGGAACTTCTCGCGAGCAGTACTTC	TRBJ2-7	TRBV4-1	TRBD1	once
CASSPKDRARGHTF	TGTGCCAGCAGTCCAAAGGATAGGGCTCGGGGCCACACCTTC	TRBJ1-2	TRBV25-1	NA	NA
CASSVEGEQPQHF	TGTGCCAGCAGCGTAGAGGGGGAACAGCCCCAGCATTTT	TRBJ1-5	TRBV9	NA	NA
CASRGLADSYEQYF	TGTGCCAGTAGAGGACTAGCGGACTCCTACGAGCAGTACTTC	TRBJ2-7	TRBV19	TRBD2	NA
CASRYWGWTEAFF	TGCGCCAGCCGCTACTGGGGATGGACTGAAGCTTTCTTT	TRBJ1-1	TRBV5-1	NA	NA
CASSRDGPQHF	TGTGCCAGCAGCCGGGACGGGCCCCAGCATTTT	TRBJ1-5	TRBV7-2	NA	NA
CATSRDRGQGGYGYTF	TGTGCCACCAGCAGAGATCGGGGACAGGGGGGTTATGGCTACACCTTC	TRBJ1-2	TRBV15	TRBD1	NA
CASSERGVTYEQYF	TGTGCCAGCAGTGAACGGGGGGTTACCTACGAGCAGTACTTC	TRBJ2-7	TRBV2	TRBD2	NA
CASSHSSGGQGKIYEQYF	TGTGCCAGCAGCCATTCCTCTGGGGGACAGGGGAAGATATACGAGCAGTACTTC	TRBJ2-7	TRBV4-2	TRBD1	NA
CASSFEGRTGELFF	TGTGCCAGCAGCTTCGAAGGGAGGACCGGGGAGCTGTTTTTT	TRBJ2-2	TRBV9	NA	NA
CASSQAGAKEQYF	TGTGCCAGCAGCCAAGCCGGTGCGAAGGAGCAGTACTTC	TRBJ2-7	TRBV4-2	NA	NA
CAWSRATSGAFF	TGTGCCTGGAGTAGGGCCACCTCGGGTGCTTTCTTT	TRBJ1-1	TRBV30	NA	few
CASSITGQTEAFF	TGTGCCAGTAGTATTACAGGGCAAACTGAAGCTTTCTTT	TRBJ1-1	TRBV19	NA	NA
CASSLGGSNQPQHF	TGTGCCAGCAGCTTGGGTGGGAGCAATCAGCCCCAGCATTTT	TRBJ1-5	TRBV5-6	NA	NA
CASSFQEGNTEAFF	TGCGCCAGCAGTTTCCAGGAGGGGAACACTGAAGCTTTCTTT	TRBJ1-1	TRBV10-2	NA	NA
CASGLEASEAFF	TGTGCTAGTGGTTTGGAGGCCTCTGAAGCTTTCTTT	TRBJ1-1	TRBV12-5	NA	NA
CASSLVGVEETQYF	TGTGCCAGCAGCTTAGTTGGGGTAGAAGAGACCCAGTACTTC	TRBJ2-5	TRBV11-3	NA	NA
CASSPPGDTEAFF	TGTGCCAGCTCACCCCCGGGGGACACTGAAGCTTTCTTT	TRBJ1-1	TRBV18	NA	NA
CASRRRGTRYNEQFF	TGTGCCAGTCGCCGGAGGGGCACCAGATACAATGAGCAGTTCTTC	TRBJ2-1	TRBV19	NA	NA
CASSLSFGEQFF	TGTGCCAGCAGTTTATCATTTGGTGAGCAGTTCTTC	TRBJ2-1	TRBV27	NA	few
CASSLGDKNTEAFF	TGCGCCAGCAGCCTGGGGGACAAAAACACTGAAGCTTTCTTT	TRBJ1-1	TRBV5-1	NA	NA
CASSAPDRVPTEAFF	TGTGCCAGCAGCGCCCCCGACAGGGTCCCCACTGAAGCTTTCTTT	TRBJ1-1	TRBV7-2	TRBD1	NA